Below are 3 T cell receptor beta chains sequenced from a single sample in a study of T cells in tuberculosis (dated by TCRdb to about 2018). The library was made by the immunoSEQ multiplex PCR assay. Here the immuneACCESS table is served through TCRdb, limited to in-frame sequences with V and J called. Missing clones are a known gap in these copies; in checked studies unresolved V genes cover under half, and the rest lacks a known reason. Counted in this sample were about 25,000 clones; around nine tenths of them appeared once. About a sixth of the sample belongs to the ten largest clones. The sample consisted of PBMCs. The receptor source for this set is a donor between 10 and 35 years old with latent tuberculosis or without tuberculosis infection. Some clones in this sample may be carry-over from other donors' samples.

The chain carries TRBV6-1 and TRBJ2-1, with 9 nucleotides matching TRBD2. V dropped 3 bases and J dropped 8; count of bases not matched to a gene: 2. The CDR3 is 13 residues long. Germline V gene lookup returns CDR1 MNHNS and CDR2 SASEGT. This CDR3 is CASSDLAGDEQFF. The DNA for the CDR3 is TGTGCCAGCAGTGACTTAGCGGGAGATGAGCAGTTCTTC.

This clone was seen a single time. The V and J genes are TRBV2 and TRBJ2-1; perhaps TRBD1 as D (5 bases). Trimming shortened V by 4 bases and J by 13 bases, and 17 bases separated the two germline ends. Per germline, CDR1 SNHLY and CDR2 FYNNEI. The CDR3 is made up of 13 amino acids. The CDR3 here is CASSGQVHQGQFF. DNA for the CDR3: TGTGCCAGCAGTGGGCAGGTCCATCAGGGTCAGTTCTTC. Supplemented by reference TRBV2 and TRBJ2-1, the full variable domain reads EPEVTQTPSHQVTQMGQEVILRCVPISNHLYFYWYRQILGQKVEFLVSFYNNEISEKSEIFDDQFSVERPDGSNFTLKIRSTKLEDSAMYFCASSGQVHQGQFFGPGTRLTVL.

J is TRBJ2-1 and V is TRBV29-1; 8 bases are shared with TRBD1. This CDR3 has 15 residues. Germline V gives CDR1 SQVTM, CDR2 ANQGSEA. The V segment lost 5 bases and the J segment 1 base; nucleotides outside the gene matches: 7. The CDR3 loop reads CSVRTGGSSYNEQFF. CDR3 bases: TGCAGCGTTCGCACAGGGGGTAGTTCCTACAATGAGCAGTTCTTC.